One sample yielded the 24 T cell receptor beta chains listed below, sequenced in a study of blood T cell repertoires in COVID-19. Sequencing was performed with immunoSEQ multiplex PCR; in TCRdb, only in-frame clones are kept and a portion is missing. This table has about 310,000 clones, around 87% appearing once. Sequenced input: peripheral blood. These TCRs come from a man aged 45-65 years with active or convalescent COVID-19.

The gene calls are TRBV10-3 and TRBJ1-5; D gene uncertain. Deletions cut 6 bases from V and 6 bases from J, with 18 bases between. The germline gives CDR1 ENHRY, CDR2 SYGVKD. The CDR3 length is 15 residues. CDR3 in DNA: TGTGCCATCAGATACGGACTTGGGGAGAGTCAGCCCCAGCATTTT. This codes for CAIRYGLGESQPQHF.

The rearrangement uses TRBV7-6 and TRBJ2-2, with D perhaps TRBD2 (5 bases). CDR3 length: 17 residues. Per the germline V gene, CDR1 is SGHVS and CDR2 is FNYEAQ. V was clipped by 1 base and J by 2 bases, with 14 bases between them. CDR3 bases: TGTGCCAGCAGCTTAGATGGATACTCGGGAAACACCGGGGAGCTGTTTTTT. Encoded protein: CASSLDGYSGNTGELFF. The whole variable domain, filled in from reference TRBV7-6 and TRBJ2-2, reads GAGVSQSPRYKVTKRGQDVALRCDPISGHVSLYWYRQALGQGPEFLTYFNYEAQQDKSGLPNDRFSAERPEGSISTLTIQRTEQRDSAMYRCASSLDGYSGNTGELFFGEGSRLTVL.

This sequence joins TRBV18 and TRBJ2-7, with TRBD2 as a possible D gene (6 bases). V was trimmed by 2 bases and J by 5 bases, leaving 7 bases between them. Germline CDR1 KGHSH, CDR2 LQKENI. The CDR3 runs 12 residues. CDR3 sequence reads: CASSPWEDEQYF. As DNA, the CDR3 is TGTGCCAGCTCACCATGGGAGGACGAGCAGTACTTC.

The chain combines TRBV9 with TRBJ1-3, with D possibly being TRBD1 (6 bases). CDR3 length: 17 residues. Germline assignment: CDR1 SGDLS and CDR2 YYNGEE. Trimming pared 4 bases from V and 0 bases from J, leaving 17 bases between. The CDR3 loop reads CASSTRQDEYSGNTIYF. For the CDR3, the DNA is TGTGCCAGCAGCACGCGACAGGATGAATACTCTGGAAACACCATATATTTT. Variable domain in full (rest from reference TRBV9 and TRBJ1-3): DSGVTQTPKHLITATGQRVTLRCSPRSGDLSVYWYQQSLDQGLQFLIQYYNGEERAKGNILERFSAQQFPDLHSELNLSSLELGDSALYFCASSTRQDEYSGNTIYFGEGSWLTVV.

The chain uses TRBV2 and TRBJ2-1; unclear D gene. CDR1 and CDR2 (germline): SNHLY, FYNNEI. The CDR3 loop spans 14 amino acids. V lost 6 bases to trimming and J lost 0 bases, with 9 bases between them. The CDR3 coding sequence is TGTGCCAGCAGACGCGCGGACTCCTACAATGAGCAGTTCTTC. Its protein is CASRRADSYNEQFF.

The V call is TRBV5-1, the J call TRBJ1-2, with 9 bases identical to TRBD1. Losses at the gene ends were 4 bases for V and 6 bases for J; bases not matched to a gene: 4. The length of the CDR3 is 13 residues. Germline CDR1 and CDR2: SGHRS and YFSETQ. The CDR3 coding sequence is TGCGCCAGCAGCGGGACAGGGTATAATGGCTACACCTTC. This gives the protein CASSGTGYNGYTF. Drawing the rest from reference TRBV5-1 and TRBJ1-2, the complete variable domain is KAGVTQTPRYLIKTRGQQVTLSCSPISGHRSVSWYQQTPGQGLQFLFEYFSETQRNKGNFPGRFSGRQFSNSRSEMNVSTLELGDSALYLCASSGTGYNGYTFGSGTRLTVV.

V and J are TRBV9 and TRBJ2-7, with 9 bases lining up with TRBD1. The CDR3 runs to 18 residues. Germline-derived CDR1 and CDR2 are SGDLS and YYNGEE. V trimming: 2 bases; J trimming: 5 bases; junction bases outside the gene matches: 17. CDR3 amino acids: CASSVLIRDRDLQNEQYF. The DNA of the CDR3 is TGTGCCAGCAGCGTGCTTATACGGGACAGGGACCTTCAAAACGAGCAGTACTTC.

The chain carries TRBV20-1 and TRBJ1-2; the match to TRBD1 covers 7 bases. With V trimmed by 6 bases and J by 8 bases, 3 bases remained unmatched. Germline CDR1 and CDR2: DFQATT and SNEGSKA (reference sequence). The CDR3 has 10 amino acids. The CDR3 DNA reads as TGCAGTGCGACAGGGAAGGGCTACACCTTC. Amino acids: CSATGKGYTF.

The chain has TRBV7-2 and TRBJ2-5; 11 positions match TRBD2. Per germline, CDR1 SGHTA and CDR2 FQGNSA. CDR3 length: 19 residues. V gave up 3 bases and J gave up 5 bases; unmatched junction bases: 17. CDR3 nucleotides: TGTGCCAGCAGCTTCCCAAAGTTAGCGGGGGGGCCCAGGCCCGAGACCCAGTACTTC. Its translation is CASSFPKLAGGPRPETQYF.

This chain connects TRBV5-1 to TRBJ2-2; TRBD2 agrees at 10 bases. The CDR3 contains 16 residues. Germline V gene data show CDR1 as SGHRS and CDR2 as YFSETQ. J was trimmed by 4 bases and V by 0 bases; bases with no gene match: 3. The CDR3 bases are TGCGCCAGCAGCTTGGGACTAGCGGGTGGCACCGGGGAGCTGTTTTTT. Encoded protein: CASSLGLAGGTGELFF.

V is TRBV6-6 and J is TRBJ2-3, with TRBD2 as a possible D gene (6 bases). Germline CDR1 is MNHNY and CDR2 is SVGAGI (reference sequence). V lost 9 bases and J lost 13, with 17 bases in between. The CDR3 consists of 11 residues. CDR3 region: CASQTGRREYF. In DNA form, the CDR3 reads TGTGCCAGTCAGACGGGGAGGCGGGAGTATTTT.

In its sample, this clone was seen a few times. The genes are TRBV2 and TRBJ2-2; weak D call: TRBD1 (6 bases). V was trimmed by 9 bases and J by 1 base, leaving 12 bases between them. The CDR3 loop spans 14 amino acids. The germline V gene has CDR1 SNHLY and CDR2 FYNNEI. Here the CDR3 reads CARGTGRNTGELFF. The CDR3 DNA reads TGTGCCAGGGGTACAGGGAGGAACACCGGGGAGCTGTTTTTT. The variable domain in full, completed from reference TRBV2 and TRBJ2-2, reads EPEVTQTPSHQVTQMGQEVILRCVPISNHLYFYWYRQILGQKVEFLVSFYNNEISEKSEIFDDQFSVERPDGSNFTLKIRSTKLEDSAMYFCARGTGRNTGELFFGEGSRLTVL.

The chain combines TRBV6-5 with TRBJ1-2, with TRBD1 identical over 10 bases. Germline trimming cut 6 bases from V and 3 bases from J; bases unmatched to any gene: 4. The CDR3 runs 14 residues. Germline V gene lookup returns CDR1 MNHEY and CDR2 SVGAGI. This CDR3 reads CASSQTGGYYGYTF. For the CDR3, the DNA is TGTGCCAGCAGCCAGACAGGGGGCTACTATGGCTACACCTTC.

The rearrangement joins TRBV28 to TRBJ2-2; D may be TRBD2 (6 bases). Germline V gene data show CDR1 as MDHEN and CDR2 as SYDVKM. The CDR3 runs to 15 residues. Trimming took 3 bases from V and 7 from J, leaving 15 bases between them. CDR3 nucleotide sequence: TGTGCCAGCAGTTTCCGGCGGGAAATTTTCGGGGAGCTGTTTTTT. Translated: CASSFRREIFGELFF.

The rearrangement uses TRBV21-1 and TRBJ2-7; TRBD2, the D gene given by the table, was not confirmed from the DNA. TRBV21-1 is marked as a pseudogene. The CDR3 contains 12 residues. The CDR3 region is CATGGLDYEQYF. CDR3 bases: TGTGCCACCGGGGGGTTAGACTACGAGCAGTACTTC.

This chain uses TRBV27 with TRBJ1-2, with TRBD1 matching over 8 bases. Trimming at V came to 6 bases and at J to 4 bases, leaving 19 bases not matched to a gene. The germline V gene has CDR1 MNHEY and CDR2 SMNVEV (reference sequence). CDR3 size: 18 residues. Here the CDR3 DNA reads TGTGCCAGCAGGACAGTTGGGACAGGAAGGGGAGAGGGCTATGGCTACACCTTC. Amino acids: CASRTVGTGRGEGYGYTF.

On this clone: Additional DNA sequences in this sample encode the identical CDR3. The CDR3 sequence: CASSPGTPQETQYF. DNA of the CDR3: TGTGCCAGCTCACCGGGGACTCCCCAAGAGACCCAGTACTTC. This rearrangement joins TRBV18 to TRBJ2-5, with D perhaps TRBD2 (6 bases). CDR3 length: 14 residues. With 3 bases removed from V and 1 base from J, the gap between germline ends came to 9 bases. The germline V gene encodes CDR1 KGHSH and CDR2 LQKENI.

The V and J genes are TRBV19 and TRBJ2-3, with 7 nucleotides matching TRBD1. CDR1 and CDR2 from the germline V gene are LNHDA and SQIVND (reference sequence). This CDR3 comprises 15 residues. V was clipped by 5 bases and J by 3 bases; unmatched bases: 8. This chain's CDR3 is CASSQQGMGTDTQYF. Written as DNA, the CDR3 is TGTGCCAGTAGTCAACAGGGGATGGGGACAGATACGCAGTATTTT.

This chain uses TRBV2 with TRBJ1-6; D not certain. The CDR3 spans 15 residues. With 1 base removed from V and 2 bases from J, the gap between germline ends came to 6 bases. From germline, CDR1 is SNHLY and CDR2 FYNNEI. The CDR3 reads CASSEGGPYNSPLHF. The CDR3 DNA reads TGTGCCAGCAGTGAAGGAGGCCCCTATAATTCACCCCTCCACTTT.

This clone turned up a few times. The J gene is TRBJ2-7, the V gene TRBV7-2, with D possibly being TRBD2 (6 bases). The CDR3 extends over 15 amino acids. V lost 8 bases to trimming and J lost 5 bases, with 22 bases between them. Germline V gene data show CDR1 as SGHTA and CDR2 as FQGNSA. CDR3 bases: TGTGCCAGCGGTGGCCCTGGAGGAGGGCTTCACGAGCAGTACTTC. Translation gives CASGGPGGGLHEQYF.

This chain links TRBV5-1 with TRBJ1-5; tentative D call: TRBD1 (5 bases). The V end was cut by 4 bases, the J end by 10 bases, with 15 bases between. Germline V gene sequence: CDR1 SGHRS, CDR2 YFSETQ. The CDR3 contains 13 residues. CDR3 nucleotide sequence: TGCGCCAGCAGCGACGGGCCCCAGGGACCCCAGCATTTT. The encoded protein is CASSDGPQGPQHF.

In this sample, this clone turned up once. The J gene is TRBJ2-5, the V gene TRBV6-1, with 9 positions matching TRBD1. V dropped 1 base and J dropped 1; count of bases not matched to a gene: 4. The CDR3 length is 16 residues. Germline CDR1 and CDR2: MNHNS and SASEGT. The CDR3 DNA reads TGTGCCAGCAGTGAAGGCCCGACAGGGGGCCAAGAGACCCAGTACTTC. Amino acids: CASSEGPTGGQETQYF.

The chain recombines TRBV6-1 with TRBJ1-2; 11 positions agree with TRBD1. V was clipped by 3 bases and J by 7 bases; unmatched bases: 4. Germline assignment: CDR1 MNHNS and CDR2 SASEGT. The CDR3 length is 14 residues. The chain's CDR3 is CASSETDRGLGYTF. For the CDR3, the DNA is TGTGCCAGCAGTGAGACGGACAGGGGGCTTGGCTACACCTTC.

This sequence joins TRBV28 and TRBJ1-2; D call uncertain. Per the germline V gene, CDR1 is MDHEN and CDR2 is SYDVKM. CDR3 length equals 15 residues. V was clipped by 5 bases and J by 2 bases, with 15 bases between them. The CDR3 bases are TGTGCCAGCAGTGCAACGAGGCCGGGGAACTATGGCTACACCTTC. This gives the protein CASSATRPGNYGYTF.